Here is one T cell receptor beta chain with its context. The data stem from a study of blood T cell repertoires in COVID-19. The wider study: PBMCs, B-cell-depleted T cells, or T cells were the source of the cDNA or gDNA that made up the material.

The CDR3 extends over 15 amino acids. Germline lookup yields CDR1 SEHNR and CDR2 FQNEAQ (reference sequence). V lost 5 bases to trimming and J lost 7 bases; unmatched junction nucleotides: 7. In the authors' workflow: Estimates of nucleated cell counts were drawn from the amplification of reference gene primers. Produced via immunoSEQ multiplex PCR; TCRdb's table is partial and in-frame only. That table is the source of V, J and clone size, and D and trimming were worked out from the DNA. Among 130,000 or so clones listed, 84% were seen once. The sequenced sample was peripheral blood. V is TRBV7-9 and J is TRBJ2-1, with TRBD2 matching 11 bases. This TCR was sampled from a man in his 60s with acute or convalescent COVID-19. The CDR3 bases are TGTGCCAGCAGCCAACTAGCGGGGGCTCCTAATGAGCAGTTCTTC. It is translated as CASSQLAGAPNEQFF.